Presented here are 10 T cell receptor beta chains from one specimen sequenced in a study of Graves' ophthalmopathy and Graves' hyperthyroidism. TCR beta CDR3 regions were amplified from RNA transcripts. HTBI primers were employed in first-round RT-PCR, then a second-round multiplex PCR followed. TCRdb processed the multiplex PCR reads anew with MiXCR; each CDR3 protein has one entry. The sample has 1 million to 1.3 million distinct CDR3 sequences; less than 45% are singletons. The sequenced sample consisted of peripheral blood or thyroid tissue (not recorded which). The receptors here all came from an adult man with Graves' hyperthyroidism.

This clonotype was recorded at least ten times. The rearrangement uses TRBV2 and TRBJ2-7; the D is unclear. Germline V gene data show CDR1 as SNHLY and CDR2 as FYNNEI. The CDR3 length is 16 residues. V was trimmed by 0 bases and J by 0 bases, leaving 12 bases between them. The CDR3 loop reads CASSEARLFLSYEQYF. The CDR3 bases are TGTGCCAGCAGTGAAGCGCGACTCTTCCTCTCCTACGAGCAGTACTTC.

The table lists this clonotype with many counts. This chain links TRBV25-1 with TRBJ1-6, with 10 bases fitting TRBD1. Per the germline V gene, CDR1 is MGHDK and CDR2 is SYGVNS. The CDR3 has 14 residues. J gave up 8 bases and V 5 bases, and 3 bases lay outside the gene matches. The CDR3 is CASSKTGGHSPLHF. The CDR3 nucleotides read TGTGCCAGCAGTAAGACAGGGGGCCATTCACCCCTCCACTTT.

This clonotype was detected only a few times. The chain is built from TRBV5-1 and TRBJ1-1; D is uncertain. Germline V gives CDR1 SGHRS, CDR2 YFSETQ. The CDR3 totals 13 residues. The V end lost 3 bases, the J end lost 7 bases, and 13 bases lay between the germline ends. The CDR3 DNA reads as TGCGCCAGCAGCTCCGGGCAGGCCTTTGAAGCTTTCTTT. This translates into CASSSGQAFEAFF.

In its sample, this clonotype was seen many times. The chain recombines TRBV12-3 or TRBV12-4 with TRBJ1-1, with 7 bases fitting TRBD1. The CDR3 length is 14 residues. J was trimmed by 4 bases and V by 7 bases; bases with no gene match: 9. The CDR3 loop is CASTRGRGSTEAFF. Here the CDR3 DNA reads TGTGCCAGCACCAGGGGGAGAGGGAGCACTGAAGCTTTCTTT.

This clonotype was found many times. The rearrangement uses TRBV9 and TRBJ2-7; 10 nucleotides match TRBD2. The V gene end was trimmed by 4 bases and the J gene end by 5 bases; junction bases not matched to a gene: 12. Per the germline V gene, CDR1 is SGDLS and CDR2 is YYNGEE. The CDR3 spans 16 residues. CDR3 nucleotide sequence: TGTGCCAGCAGCCCCAGACTAGCGGGCGGTGTCGACGAGCAGTACTTC. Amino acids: CASSPRLAGGVDEQYF.

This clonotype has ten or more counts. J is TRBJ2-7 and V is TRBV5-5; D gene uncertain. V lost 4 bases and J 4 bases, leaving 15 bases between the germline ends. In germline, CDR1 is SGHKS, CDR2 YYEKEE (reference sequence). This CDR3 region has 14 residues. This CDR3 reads CASSPKGLGYEQYF. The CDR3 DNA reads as TGTGCCAGCAGCCCGAAAGGGCTGGGATACGAGCAGTACTTC.

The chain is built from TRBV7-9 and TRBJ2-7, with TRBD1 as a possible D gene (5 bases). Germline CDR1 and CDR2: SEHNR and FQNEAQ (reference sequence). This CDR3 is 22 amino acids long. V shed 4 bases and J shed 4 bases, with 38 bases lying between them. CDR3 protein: CASSSPEGQPLSGCWQGYEQYF. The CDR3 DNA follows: TGTGCCAGCAGCTCCCCGGAAGGTCAGCCCCTGTCCGGCTGCTGGCAGGGTTACGAGCAGTACTTC.

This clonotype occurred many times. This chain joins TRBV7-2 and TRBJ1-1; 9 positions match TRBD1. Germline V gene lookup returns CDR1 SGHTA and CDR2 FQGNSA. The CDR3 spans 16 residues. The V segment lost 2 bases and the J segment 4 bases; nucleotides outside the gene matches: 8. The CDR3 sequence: CASSLSGTGLATEAFF. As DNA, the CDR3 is TGTGCCAGCAGCTTATCCGGGACAGGGCTCGCCACTGAAGCTTTCTTT. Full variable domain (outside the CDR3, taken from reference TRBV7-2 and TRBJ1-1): GAGVSQSPSNKVTEKGKDVELRCDPISGHTALYWYRQSLGQGLEFLIYFQGNSAPDKSGLPSDRFSAERTGGSVSTLTIQRTQQEDSAVYLCASSLSGTGLATEAFFGQGTRLTVV.

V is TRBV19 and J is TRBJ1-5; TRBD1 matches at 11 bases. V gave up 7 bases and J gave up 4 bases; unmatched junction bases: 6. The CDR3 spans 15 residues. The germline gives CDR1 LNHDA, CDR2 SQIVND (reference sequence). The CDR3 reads CASKRTGGMNQPQHF. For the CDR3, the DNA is TGTGCCAGTAAAAGGACAGGGGGCATGAATCAGCCCCAGCATTTT.

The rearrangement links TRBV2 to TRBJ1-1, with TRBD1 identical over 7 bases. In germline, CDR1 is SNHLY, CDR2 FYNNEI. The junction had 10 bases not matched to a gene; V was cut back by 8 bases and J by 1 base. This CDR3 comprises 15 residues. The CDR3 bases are TGTGCCAGCTCACGGGCTTGGACAGGGAACACTGAAGCTTTCTTT. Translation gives CASSRAWTGNTEAFF.